A selection of T cell receptor beta chains follows, all from one sample in a study of T cells in Graves' hyperthyroidism and ophthalmopathy. One entry per CDR3 protein results from TCRdb running MiXCR on the multiplex PCR reads. The sample records roughly 740,000 distinct CDR3 sequences, about a sixth being singletons. The sample consisted of blood. The receptors were gathered from a man between 18 and 35 years old with Graves' hyperthyroidism. Each CDR3 is given with its conserved first and last residue. Fields, in order: J gene, V gene, clone size, D gene, CDR3 DNA, CDR3 protein. A D gene is named only where the DNA matches it firmly. Only part of the rows carry a size: once, few, many, or a class if the clone is expanded.

TRBJ1-4 TRBV5-8 - - TGCGCCAGCAGAGGGACACCAACTAATGAAAAACTGTTTTTT CASRGTPTNEKLFF
TRBJ2-5 TRBV7-9 - - TGTGCCAGCACCTCACGCGGTATTCCCGGGGCCCAGTACTTC CASTSRGIPGAQYF
TRBJ2-1 TRBV20-1 - TRBD2 TGCAGTGCTTGGGGGGGACTAGCGGGAGTAGGTTTGGACAATGAGCAGTTCTTC CSAWGGLAGVGLDNEQFF
TRBJ2-5 TRBV7-9 few - TGTGCCAGCAGCGGCGTTTTAGAGACCCAGTACTTC CASSGVLETQYF
TRBJ2-3 TRBV11-2 many TRBD2 TGTGCCAGCGGGAGGGCTAGCGGGAGGGATACGCAGTATTTT CASGRASGRDTQYF
TRBJ2-2 TRBV19 - TRBD1 TGTGCCAGTAGTCGGACAGGGATGACCGGGGAGCTGTTTTTT CASSRTGMTGELFF
TRBJ2-5 TRBV20-1 many - TGCAGTGCTAGACGGGAGACCCAGTACTTC CSARRETQYF
TRBJ1-5 TRBV12-3/TRBV12-4 few - TGTGCCAGCACTCTTACAGGGCCAGGTCAGCCCCAGCATTTT CASTLTGPGQPQHF
TRBJ2-1 TRBV20-1 - TRBD2 TGCAGTGCTCCCGGGACTAGCGGCCGCAATGAGCAGTTCTTC CSAPGTSGRNEQFF
TRBJ2-1 TRBV6-2/TRBV6-3 few - TGTGCCAGCACCCCGACAGGCCCCGCCGGGGAGCAGTTCTTC CASTPTGPAGEQFF
TRBJ2-1 TRBV14 - - TGTGCCAGCAGCCAAGTGGGGATCTACAATGAGCAGTTCTTC CASSQVGIYNEQFF
TRBJ2-1 TRBV7-9 - TRBD2 TGTGCCAGTTGGGCTAGCGGGCTTTACAATGAGCAGTTCTTC CASWASGLYNEQFF
TRBJ2-2 TRBV19 - TRBD2 TGTGCCAGTAGTATAGAGCCTAGCGGGAGAGGGGGCACCGGGGAGCTGTTTTTT CASSIEPSGRGGTGELFF
TRBJ2-7 TRBV6-2/TRBV6-3 - TRBD1 TGTGCCAGTCTTCGAAACAGGGGCTACGAGCAGTACTTC CASLRNRGYEQYF
TRBJ2-3 TRBV2 many - TGTGCCAGCAGGCCGAGGGAGGGGGGCACAGATACGCAGTATTTT CASRPREGGTDTQYF
TRBJ2-7 TRBV6-1 - - TGTGCCAGCAGTGTAGGGGACGTTTTCTCCTACGAGCAGTACTTC CASSVGDVFSYEQYF
TRBJ1-1 TRBV7-2 - - TGTGCCAGCAGCTTAGGGGGGGGGAGGTCGACTGAAGCTTTCTTT CASSLGGGRSTEAFF
TRBJ2-1 TRBV7-3 - TRBD1 TGTGCCAGCAGCGAAACAGGGGCACCTAACAATGAGCAGTTCTTC CASSETGAPNNEQFF
TRBJ2-7 TRBV6-1 few - TGTGCCAGCAGTGATCGGGGGACGGGAGAGCAGTACTTC CASSDRGTGEQYF
TRBJ2-3 TRBV11-3 many TRBD2 TGTGCCAGCAGCTCCGGTTGGTTAGCGGGAGAAACAGATACGCAGTATTTT CASSSGWLAGETDTQYF
TRBJ2-3 TRBV4-2 many - TGTGCCAGCAGCCAAGAAGGACCAAGCTCGGCAGATACGCAGTATTTT CASSQEGPSSADTQYF
TRBJ2-1 TRBV19 - - TGTGCCAGTAGTGCACCGACAGACAATGAGCAGTTCTTC CASSAPTDNEQFF
TRBJ2-7 TRBV6-1 - - TGTGCCAGCAGTTCTGACGGGAGCTCCTACGAGCAGTACTTC CASSSDGSSYEQYF
TRBJ2-5 TRBV7-9 few - TGTGCCAGCAGCTTAGGGGCATTCCCGACGGCCCAGTACTTC CASSLGAFPTAQYF
TRBJ2-2 TRBV28 - - TGTGCCAGCAAAAAGGGGTGGAACGCCGGGGAGCTGTTTTTT CASKKGWNAGELFF
TRBJ1-5 TRBV6-5 few - TGTGCCAGCAGTTACTCGGAGTATCGCAGGCCCCAGCATTTT CASSYSEYRRPQHF
TRBJ2-2 TRBV27 - - TGTGCCAGCAGTCCCCTGGGTACCTCCGGCGGCGCGCTGTTTTTT CASSPLGTSGGALFF
TRBJ1-1 TRBV6-2/TRBV6-3 many - TGTGCCAGCAGAGCATTCGCTACCCTTGAAGCTTTCTTT CASRAFATLEAFF
TRBJ2-2 TRBV11-3 few - TGTGCCAGCAGCGAGGGGGGCTCCACCGGGGAGCTGTTTTTT CASSEGGSTGELFF
TRBJ2-1 TRBV20-1 few TRBD2 TGCAGCCTCAGCGGGAGGGCCCCTGACACTCATGAGCAGTTCTTC CSLSGRAPDTHEQFF
TRBJ2-7 TRBV3-1 many TRBD1 TGTGCCAGCAGCTCGACAGGGAGGCAGTACTTC CASSSTGRQYF
TRBJ2-7 TRBV2 - TRBD2 TGTGCCAGCATGAGACTAGCGGGGGTCTACGAGCAGTACTTC CASMRLAGVYEQYF
TRBJ2-5 TRBV6-2/TRBV6-3 - - TGTGCCAGCAGGAAGGGGGGGGAGACCCAGTACTTC CASRKGGETQYF
TRBJ1-1 TRBV19 few - TGTGCCAGTAAGTGGGGGGTGAACACTGAAGCTTTCTTT CASKWGVNTEAFF
TRBJ2-4 TRBV20-1 - - TGCAGTGCTAGAGATGCCCAGACCCTAGCCAAAAACATTCAGTACTTC CSARDAQTLAKNIQYF
TRBJ2-4 TRBV28 - TRBD1 TGTGCCAGCAGTCCGGTGGGGACAGGGCCCAAAAACATTCAGTACTTC CASSPVGTGPKNIQYF
TRBJ2-7 TRBV12-3/TRBV12-4 - - TGTGCCAGCAGCTTAGGCGGGGCAGGGCGCGAGCAGTACTTC CASSLGGAGREQYF
TRBJ2-7 TRBV28 many - TGTGCCAGCAGCGGCTTGGGACGTCCCCACGAGCAGTACTTC CASSGLGRPHEQYF
TRBJ2-1 TRBV28 - TRBD2 TGTGCCAGCAGCCCCAGACTAGCGACCGACAATGAGCAGTTCTTC CASSPRLATDNEQFF
TRBJ1-5 TRBV5-5 - TRBD1 TGTGCCAGCAGCCCCGGGACAGGAAGCATGGGCAATCAGCCCCAGCATTTT CASSPGTGSMGNQPQHF
TRBJ2-3 TRBV20-1 - - TGCAGTGCTAGAGTGGCGGGTACATCAGATACGCAGTATTTT CSARVAGTSDTQYF
TRBJ2-3 TRBV20-1 - - TGCAGTGCTAGGAGAGCGGGACAAACAGATACGCAGTATTTT CSARRAGQTDTQYF
TRBJ2-5 TRBV20-1 once TRBD2 TGCAGTGCTTTGACTAGCGGGAAGGAGACCCAGTACTTC CSALTSGKETQYF
TRBJ2-1 TRBV20-1 once - TGCAGTGCTAGCACCGGGACGCCTTGGGAGCAGTTCTTC CSASTGTPWEQFF
TRBJ2-3 TRBV28 many - TGTGCCAGCAGTCTTACAGGGACCACAGATACGCAGTATTTT CASSLTGTTDTQYF
TRBJ1-5 TRBV6-2/TRBV6-3 - - TGTGCCAGCAGTTACAGGGCGACCAATCAGCCCCAGCATTTT CASSYRATNQPQHF
TRBJ1-5 TRBV27 few TRBD1 TGTGCCAGCGGCCAAGACAGGGGTAAAGGGCCCCAGCATTTT CASGQDRGKGPQHF
TRBJ2-5 TRBV2 many TRBD1 TGTGCCAGCACCAGACAGGGGGCTGTTGGGGAGACCCAGTACTTC CASTRQGAVGETQYF
TRBJ1-1 TRBV11-3 - - TGTGCCAGCAGATCCTATCTGGCTGAAGCTTTCTTT CASRSYLAEAFF
TRBJ1-6 TRBV20-1 few TRBD1 TGCAGTGCTCGCCCAGGGGGCTGGGGGGATTCACCCCTCCACTTT CSARPGGWGDSPLHF
TRBJ2-1 TRBV2 - TRBD2 TGTGCCAGCAGTGCGCGGGAGGTGGGCGGTGAGCAGTTCTTC CASSAREVGGEQFF
TRBJ2-1 TRBV20-1 - TRBD2 TGCAGTGCCGGCGGGAGCCTGCTCAATGAGCAGTTCTTC CSAGGSLLNEQFF